This is a list of T cell receptor beta chains from one sample in a study of blood T cell repertoires in COVID-19. This table comes from immunoSEQ multiplex PCR, and its TCRdb copy is limited to in-frame clones, with some not included. The profile shows about 110,000 clones, about 85% of them singletons. What was sequenced was peripheral blood. The receptors were sampled from a man aged 50 or older with acute or convalescent COVID-19. Both conserved end residues are part of each CDR3. The order of the fields is CDR3 protein, CDR3 DNA, J gene, D gene, V gene, CDR3 length, clone size. D genes are given only for firm matches. Some rows have no size entry. The others give once, few or many, or a class for an expanded clone.

CDR3: CASSLYSDRDRGPEAFF; DNA: TGTGCCAGCAGCTTATACTCCGACCGGGACAGGGGCCCTGAAGCTTTCTTT; J: TRBJ1-1; D: TRBD1; V: TRBV7-9; length: 17; size: few
CDR3: CASSLDFGGTDTQYF; DNA: TGTGCCAGCAGCTTAGATTTCGGAGGTACAGATACGCAGTATTTT; J: TRBJ2-3; D: NA; V: TRBV11-3; length: 15; size: NA
CDR3: CASSLTDRPSTDTQYF; DNA: TGCGCCAGCAGCCTCACTGACAGACCGAGCACAGATACGCAGTATTTT; J: TRBJ2-3; D: NA; V: TRBV4-1; length: 16; size: NA
CDR3: CAWELAGGYEQYF; DNA: TGTGCCTGGGAACTAGCGGGGGGCTACGAGCAGTACTTC; J: TRBJ2-7; D: TRBD2; V: TRBV30; length: 13; size: NA
CDR3: CASSASSGGIPDTQYF; DNA: TGTGCCAGCAGCGCAAGTAGCGGTGGTATCCCAGATACGCAGTATTTT; J: TRBJ2-3; D: NA; V: TRBV9; length: 16; size: NA
CDR3: CASSTKLKTGSQPQHF; DNA: TGTGCCAGCAGCACCAAGTTGAAGACAGGGTCTCAGCCCCAGCATTTT; J: TRBJ1-5; D: TRBD1; V: TRBV5-6; length: 16; size: NA
CDR3: CASTKQANSNQPQHF; DNA: TGTGCCAGCACCAAACAGGCGAATAGCAATCAGCCCCAGCATTTT; J: TRBJ1-5; D: NA; V: TRBV28; length: 15; size: NA
CDR3: CASSYHPGTEYGYTF; DNA: TGTGCCAGCAGTTACCACCCGGGGACTGAGTATGGCTACACCTTC; J: TRBJ1-2; D: NA; V: TRBV6-5; length: 15; size: NA
CDR3: CASSWGPGRGEKLFF; DNA: TGTGCCAGCAGTTGGGGGCCAGGGCGAGGAGAAAAACTGTTTTTT; J: TRBJ1-4; D: NA; V: TRBV27; length: 15; size: many
CDR3: CASSYKAGIQETQYF; DNA: TGTGCCAGCAGCTATAAGGCGGGGATCCAAGAGACCCAGTACTTC; J: TRBJ2-5; D: NA; V: TRBV7-9; length: 15; size: NA
CDR3: CASSLSTTAGEAFF; DNA: TGTGCCAGCAGCTTATCTACCACTGCGGGCGAAGCTTTCTTT; J: TRBJ1-1; D: NA; V: TRBV7-3; length: 14; size: few
CDR3: CASSEGTGGWGGYTF; DNA: TGTGCCAGCAGTGAAGGGACAGGGGGCTGGGGCGGCTACACCTTC; J: TRBJ1-2; D: TRBD1; V: TRBV6-1; length: 15; size: NA
CDR3: CAFRQGDDYGYTF; DNA: TGTGCCTTCCGACAGGGGGATGACTATGGCTACACCTTC; J: TRBJ1-2; D: TRBD1; V: TRBV10-3; length: 13; size: once
CDR3: CASSPLSRISYNEQFF; DNA: TGTGCCAGCTCACCCCTTAGCAGAATCTCCTACAATGAGCAGTTCTTC; J: TRBJ2-1; D: NA; V: TRBV18; length: 16; size: NA
CDR3: CASSSGLADNEQFF; DNA: TGTGCCAGCAGCTCCGGACTAGCGGACAATGAGCAGTTCTTC; J: TRBJ2-1; D: TRBD2; V: TRBV9; length: 14; size: NA
CDR3: CASSPHSTSGGNIQYF; DNA: TGTGCCAGCAGTCCTCACTCGACTAGCGGGGGAAACATTCAGTACTTC; J: TRBJ2-4; D: TRBD2; V: TRBV27; length: 16; size: once
CDR3: CASKTGNSPLHF; DNA: TGTGCCAGCAAAACAGGGAATTCACCCCTCCACTTT; J: TRBJ1-6; D: NA; V: TRBV27; length: 12; size: NA
CDR3: CASSKGRDRGLSGELFF; DNA: TGTGCCAGCAGCAAAGGTAGGGACAGGGGATTGTCCGGGGAGCTGTTTTTT; J: TRBJ2-2; D: NA; V: TRBV21-1; length: 17; size: once